This TCR beta chain derives from a study of blood T cells in healthy people across ages. Study-wide findings and caveats: Among long-lived donors, naive CD4+ cells were more numerous and diversity higher than in aged donors.

Primers used in a second PCR of roughly 6 to 12 cycles were a sample-barcoded 5' primer and a J-beta primer mix. Each of the cDNA molecules was tagged by a template-switch adaptor with 12 random nucleotides. Every sample returned 2.5 million or more CDR3-containing paired-end reads. MiXCR, applied by TCRdb to the 5' RACE reads, yields one record per CDR3 protein. The sample has 650,000 to 950,000 distinct CDR3 sequences, more than 40% seen once. Sample donors were healthy Caucasian individuals that came from Russia, aged about 6 to 100. In this sample, this clonotype turned up a few times. The antigen is unknown. The CDR3 totals 15 residues. Germline CDR1 LGHDT, CDR2 YNNKEL (reference sequence). V lost 0 bases and J lost 5, with 14 bases in between.

This TCR was sampled from a man aged 55 to 70 in good health. The V call is TRBV3-1, the J call TRBJ2-7; D is ambiguous. The specimen was blood. The DNA of the CDR3 is TGTGCCAGCAGCCAAGACCCACCAAGGGCCGACGAGCAGTACTTC. Its protein product is CASSQDPPRADEQYF.